The rows below give T cell receptor beta chains drawn from one sample of a study of blood T cell repertoires in COVID-19. Method: immunoSEQ multiplex PCR; TCRdb's copy keeps in-frame clones and lacks some. Here the sample spans about 300,000 clones, 87% being singletons. Sequencing used peripheral blood. These receptors were taken from a woman in her 40s who had recovered from COVID-19. Both conserved end residues are trimmed from each CDR3. Fields, in order: V gene, CDR3 protein.

TRBV5-1,ASSSSPGYGYT
TRBV11-3,ASSENRGEAF
TRBV9,ASSDLLAGGHNEQF
TRBV19,ATDGGWSSNEKLF
TRBV7-9,ASRGGSGNTIY
TRBV19,ASSIVGAGELF
TRBV4-2,ASSQSGTRGTDTQY
TRBV21-1,ASSKEPPDRDDPGEAF
TRBV6-5,ASSYWGDSSYNEQF
TRBV28,ASSLVQGAGNEKLF
TRBV29-1,SVEATDSFSYEQY
TRBV7-2,ASSLGTGVGDYGYT
TRBV29-1,SVGKGGNEKLF
TRBV7-9,ASSLAGRGYGYT
TRBV11-2,ASSLYRGDNEQF
TRBV20-1,SARQDYEQY
TRBV13,ASSLGGQGEGSGGYT
TRBV10-3,AISVKGNGYT
TRBV18,ASSFGLAGGHGTDTQY
TRBV5-3,ARSFFGPLFYEQY
TRBV7-2,ASSLTGYNSPLH
TRBV5-1,ASSLNPGTGRHTIY
TRBV19,ASSFREGYGYT
TRBV15,ATSRDKRASTDTQY
TRBV7-9,ASSLGSGHANYGYT
TRBV29-1,SDQFLAEKLF
TRBV7-8,ASSPGTGRVYGYT
TRBV19,ASSTLGTDDQPQH
TRBV12-3/TRBV12-4,ASTAGGAYGYT
TRBV30,AWSFQRTSGSTDTQY
TRBV5-5,ASRTGGTEAF
TRBV5-4,ASSPGGGTDMEQF
TRBV7-7,ASSPIPGTGIGELF
TRBV12-3/TRBV12-4,ASRRGNLNTIY
TRBV9,ASSASGDSYNEQF